This T cell receptor (beta chain) was documented in a study of shared clonotypes between healthy human individuals. Study-wide points: Sequencing depth was a factor that was expected to affect clonotype sharing among donors.

A word on this clone: Its target is not known.

This CDR3 region has 12 residues. Germline V lookup: CDR1 MNHEY, CDR2 SMNVEV (reference sequence). Deletions cut 5 bases from V and 9 bases from J, with 11 bases between. Clones were sequenced by immunoSEQ multiplex PCR, and TCRdb holds only the in-frame ones, with some missing. The sample records 2 million to 2.5 million clones, under 95% being singletons. The genes are TRBV27 and TRBJ2-1; D may be TRBD2 (6 bases). The sequence was collected from a young man in good health. Some clones in this sample may be carry-over from other donors' samples. The sequencing sample was made of naive CD4+ T cells from PBMCs. Subset defined: CD45RA+ positively selected. The chain's CDR3 is CASSPTRTEQFF. Here the CDR3 DNA reads TGTGCCAGCAGTCCGACTAGAACTGAGCAGTTCTTC.